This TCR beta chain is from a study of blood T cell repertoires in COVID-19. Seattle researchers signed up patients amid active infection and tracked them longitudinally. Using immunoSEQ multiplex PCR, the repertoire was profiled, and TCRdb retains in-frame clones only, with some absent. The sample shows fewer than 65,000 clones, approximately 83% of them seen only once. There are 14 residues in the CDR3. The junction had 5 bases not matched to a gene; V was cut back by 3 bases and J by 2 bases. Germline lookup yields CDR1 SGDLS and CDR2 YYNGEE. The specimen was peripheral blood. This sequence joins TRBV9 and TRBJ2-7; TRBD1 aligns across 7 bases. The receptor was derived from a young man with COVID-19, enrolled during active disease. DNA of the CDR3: TGTGCCAGCAGCGCGGGACAGTATACCTACGAGCAGTACTTC. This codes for CASSAGQYTYEQYF.